The next 28 T cell receptor beta chains were all read from a single sample in a study of Graves' ophthalmopathy and Graves' hyperthyroidism. Amplification of TCR beta CDR3 regions used RNA transcripts. HTBI-primed RT-PCR formed the first round, and a multiplex PCR formed the second. MiXCR, run by TCRdb on the multiplex PCR reads, gives a single entry per CDR3 protein. Here the sample spans about 480,000 distinct CDR3 sequences, 14% being singletons. The source material was blood. The origin of the receptors is a woman in her thirties with Graves' ophthalmopathy.

This clonotype came up many times. V gene TRBV7-3 combines with J gene TRBJ2-2; TRBD2 aligns across 7 bases. This CDR3 comprises 17 residues. J gave up 3 bases and V 3 bases, and 10 bases lay outside the gene matches. The germline CDR1 and CDR2 sequences are SGHTA and FQGTGA. This CDR3 reads CASSFGGSGPYTGELFF. Written as DNA, the CDR3 is TGTGCCAGCAGCTTCGGCGGGAGCGGACCCTACACCGGGGAGCTGTTTTTT. Together with reference TRBV7-3 and TRBJ2-2, the CDR3 gives the full variable domain: GAGVSQTPSNKVTEKGKYVELRCDPISGHTALYWYRQSLGQGPEFLIYFQGTGAADDSGLPNDRFFAVRPEGSVSTLKIQRTERGDSAVYLCASSFGGSGPYTGELFFGEGSRLTVL.

This clonotype was observed many times. V is TRBV6-5 and J is TRBJ2-2; D may be TRBD1 (6 bases). Germline values: CDR1 MNHEY, CDR2 SVGAGI. Deletions cut 2 bases from V and 6 bases from J, with 13 bases between. The CDR3 consists of 15 residues. The CDR3 spells CASSYTGYSPGELFF. The CDR3 nucleotides read TGTGCCAGCAGTTACACAGGGTACTCTCCCGGGGAGCTGTTTTTT.

This clonotype was counted ten times or more. The chain combines TRBV28 with TRBJ1-1; D is unclear. The germline V and J ends were trimmed by 3 bases and 1 base, with 12 bases remaining between them. Germline V gene lookup returns CDR1 MDHEN and CDR2 SYDVKM. The CDR3 contains 15 residues. The CDR3 sequence is CASSLISGGNTEAFF. CDR3 coding DNA: TGTGCCAGCAGTTTGATCTCAGGAGGGAACACTGAAGCTTTCTTT.

This clonotype was seen at least ten times. The chain is built from TRBV13 and TRBJ2-5; the D is unclear. This CDR3 comprises 14 residues. The V end lost 1 base, the J end lost 0 bases, and 6 bases lay between the germline ends. CDR1 and CDR2 (germline): PRHDT, FYEKMQ (reference sequence). The CDR3 sequence is CASSLDLNQETQYF. The CDR3 nucleotides are TGTGCCAGCAGCTTAGATCTCAACCAAGAGACCCAGTACTTC.

This clonotype was found many times. The rearrangement uses TRBV6-5 and TRBJ2-7; D is possibly TRBD1 (6 bases). Trimming removed 6 bases at V and 2 bases at J, with 17 bases between. Looked up from germline, CDR1 is MNHEY and CDR2 is SVGAGI. There are 15 residues in the CDR3. The CDR3 DNA reads TGTGCCAGCAGCGCAGAGGCAGGGGCGACCTACGAGCAGTACTTC. Translation gives CASSAEAGATYEQYF.

This clonotype appeared many times. For the CDR3, the DNA is TGTGCCAGCAGCCGCCTCCCCGGGACAGGCTACGAGCAGTACTTC. The encoded protein is CASSRLPGTGYEQYF. V and J are TRBV5-5 and TRBJ2-7, with 8 nucleotides matching TRBD1. Germline lookup yields CDR1 SGHKS and CDR2 YYEKEE (reference sequence). There are 15 residues in the CDR3. Losses at the gene ends were 4 bases for V and 3 bases for J; bases not matched to a gene: 9.

In its sample, this clonotype was seen many times. At one of its ends the junction is not consistent with the germline gene, which may arise from a read error. This chain links TRBV7-6 with TRBJ2-4; 8 bases are a match to TRBD1. Germline values: CDR1 SGHVS, CDR2 FNYEAQ. This CDR3 contains 18 residues. The CDR3 nucleotides read TGTACCAGCAGCTTAGGTGGGGCGACAGGGGTGGCCAAAAACATTCAGTACTTC. Encoded protein: CTSSLGGATGVAKNIQYF.

This clonotype was counted only a few times. The CDR3 loop reads CAIKRVYNSPLHF. CDR3 sequence (DNA): TGTGCCATCAAGAGGGTCTATAATTCACCCCTCCACTTT. The chain is built from TRBV28 and TRBJ1-6; D is unresolved. This CDR3 is built from 13 residues. V was shortened by 10 bases and J by 3 bases, with 10 bases between the two germline ends. The germline V gene encodes CDR1 MDHEN and CDR2 SYDVKM.

There are many counts of this clonotype. A junction boundary mismatches the germline segment, possibly from a read error. The V gene is TRBV11-2, the J gene TRBJ2-4, with TRBD2 matching over 15 bases. Germline loops: CDR1 SGHAT, CDR2 FQNNGV. This CDR3 is built from 18 residues. The CDR3 sequence is CASSFGLAGGPAKNIKYF. In nucleotides, the CDR3 is TGTGCCAGCAGCTTTGGACTAGCGGGGGGGCCTGCCAAAAACATTAAGTACTTC.

The chain joins TRBV11-2 to TRBJ1-1, with D perhaps TRBD1 (6 bases). CDR1 is SGHAT and CDR2 is FQNNGV in the germline V gene. This CDR3 region has 14 residues. V lost 3 bases and J 4 bases, leaving 12 bases between the germline ends. As DNA, the CDR3 is TGTGCCAGCAGCTTCAGGGGACTGGGCACTGAAGCTTTCTTT. Protein: CASSFRGLGTEAFF.

The chain couples TRBV11-2 to TRBJ1-6; D possibly corresponds to TRBD1 (5 bases). Germline CDR1 SGHAT, CDR2 FQNNGV. The CDR3 length is 15 residues. Trimming took off 2 bases at V and 6 bases at J, with 11 bases between the two ends. The CDR3 here is CASSLRGASNSPLHF. CDR3 coding DNA: TGTGCCAGCAGCTTACGTGGGGCTTCTAATTCACCCCTCCACTTT.

Of note for this clonotype: Since a much larger clone is just one base distant, this may be a read error. The rearrangement links TRBV6-1 to TRBJ1-6; D is undetermined. The length of the CDR3 is 15 residues. Germline CDR1 reads MNHNS; CDR2 reads SASEGT. The DNA of the CDR3 is TGTGCCAGCAGTGAAGGGACGGCGGGCAATTCACACCTCCACTTT. Encoded protein: CASSEGTAGNSHLHF.

Ten or more counts support this clonotype. This CDR3 reads CSARPFSGGAKTQYF. The CDR3 DNA sequence: TGCAGTGCTCGCCCCTTTAGCGGGGGGGCGAAGACCCAGTACTTC. The chain joins TRBV20-1 to TRBJ2-5, with 11 bases aligning to TRBD2. The junction had 11 bases not matched to a gene; V was cut back by 5 bases and J by 6 bases. Germline CDR1 and CDR2: DFQATT and SNEGSKA (reference sequence). CDR3 length: 15 amino acids.

This clonotype was detected many times. The chain carries TRBV10-3 and TRBJ2-7; 7 nucleotides agree with TRBD2. The trim removed 1 base at V and 2 bases at J, leaving 5 bases unmatched. The CDR3 length is 15 residues. CDR1 ENHRY and CDR2 SYGVKD come from the germline V gene. CDR3 protein: CAISEFTSETYEQYF. Here the CDR3 DNA reads TGTGCCATCAGTGAGTTTACTAGCGAAACCTACGAGCAGTACTTC.

This clonotype was recorded at least ten times. The chain combines TRBV13 with TRBJ2-5; 7 nucleotides match TRBD2. Germline CDR1 and CDR2: PRHDT and FYEKMQ (reference sequence). The CDR3 totals 15 residues. Trimming at V came to 5 bases and at J to 5 bases, leaving 11 bases not matched to a gene. CDR3 nucleotides: TGTGCCAGCAGCCCCCGAGGGGAGGGAGCGGAGACCCAGTACTTC. It encodes CASSPRGEGAETQYF. Together with reference TRBV13 and TRBJ2-5, the CDR3 gives the full variable domain: AAGVIQSPRHLIKEKRETATLKCYPIPRHDTVYWYQQGPGQDPQFLISFYEKMQSDKGSIPDRFSAQQFSDYHSELNMSSLELGDSALYFCASSPRGEGAETQYFGPGTRLLVL.

The chain carries TRBV6-1 and TRBJ1-2; 7 nucleotides agree with TRBD1. J was trimmed by 3 bases and V by 5 bases; bases with no gene match: 9. Germline loops: CDR1 MNHNS, CDR2 SASEGT. This CDR3 has 15 residues. The CDR3 DNA follows: TGTGCCAGCAGTCCTGCTTCAGGGGGGGACTATGGCTACACCTTC. As protein: CASSPASGGDYGYTF.

This clonotype appeared many times. The rearrangement links TRBV20-1 to TRBJ2-7, with 11 bases matching TRBD2. Looked up from germline, CDR1 is DFQATT and CDR2 is SNEGSKA (reference sequence). The V gene end was trimmed by 3 bases and the J gene end by 2 bases; junction bases not matched to a gene: 3. The CDR3 runs 14 residues. CDR3 sequence: CSASLTSGAYEQYF. The CDR3 DNA sequence: TGCAGTGCTAGCCTGACTAGCGGGGCCTACGAGCAGTACTTC.

The table lists this clonotype with many counts. The chain links TRBV2 to TRBJ1-5; D is possibly TRBD1 (6 bases). CDR1 is SNHLY, CDR2 FYNNEI, per germline. Trimming shortened V by 5 bases and J by 5 bases, and 13 bases separated the two germline ends. The CDR3 length is 14 residues. As DNA, the CDR3 is TGTGCCAGCAGTTACAGGGACGGGGATCAGCCCCAGCATTTT. Translating it yields CASSYRDGDQPQHF.

There are many counts of this clonotype. The rearrangement uses TRBV12-3 or TRBV12-4 and TRBJ1-5; 9 bases fit TRBD1. J gave up 7 bases and V 5 bases, and 12 bases lay outside the gene matches. This CDR3 is 16 amino acids long. The CDR3 bases are TGTGCCAGCAGTGAAGCCCTGACAGGGGGGCAACAGCCCCAGCATTTT. Its protein is CASSEALTGGQQPQHF.

This clonotype has at least ten counts. The chain recombines TRBV28 with TRBJ1-1; D remains unclear. Germline V gives CDR1 MDHEN, CDR2 SYDVKM. Trimming shortened V by 2 bases and J by 0 bases, and 7 bases separated the two germline ends. The CDR3 loop spans 14 amino acids. CDR3 DNA sequence: TGTGCCAGCAGTTTACGGGAACTGAACACTGAAGCTTTCTTT. It specifies CASSLRELNTEAFF. Complete variable domain (other parts from reference TRBV28 and TRBJ1-1): DVKVTQSSRYLVKRTGEKVFLECVQDMDHENMFWYRQDPGLGLRLIYFSYDVKMKEKGDIPEGYSVSREKKERFSLILESASTNQTSMYLCASSLRELNTEAFFGQGTRLTVV.

This clonotype was detected ten times or more. V and J are TRBV5-1 and TRBJ1-1, with a weak D call TRBD1 (5 bases). The CDR3 runs 15 residues. The V end was cut by 7 bases, the J end by 1 base, with 17 bases between. Per germline, CDR1 SGHRS and CDR2 YFSETQ. CDR3 bases: TGCGCCAGCTTGGGGGAAGGTTTCGCGAACACTGAAGCTTTCTTT. This sequence encodes CASLGEGFANTEAFF.

There are many counts of this clonotype. One junction end disagrees with the germline gene, perhaps due to a read error. The rearrangement uses TRBV7-2 and TRBJ1-1; D perhaps matches TRBD1 (5 bases). Germline V lookup: CDR1 SGHTA, CDR2 FQGNSA. The CDR3 sequence is 14 residues long. The DNA of the CDR3 is TGTGCCAGCAGCCGTGGGGGGGTGAACACTGAAGCTTCCTTT. It encodes CASSRGGVNTEASF.

Ten or more counts support this clonotype. The rearrangement links TRBV6-5 to TRBJ1-2; TRBD1 agrees at 9 bases. This CDR3 has 16 residues. Trimming took 2 bases from V and 3 from J; bases not matched to a gene: 7. From germline, CDR1 is MNHEY and CDR2 SVGAGI. CDR3 protein: CASSYTPTGGHYGYTF. The CDR3 DNA is TGTGCCAGCAGTTACACCCCGACAGGGGGGCACTATGGCTACACCTTC.

This clonotype was observed at least ten times. The chain uses TRBV27 and TRBJ2-7; 7 bases match TRBD2. The CDR3 contains 13 residues. V dropped 0 bases and J dropped 9; count of bases not matched to a gene: 5. The germline CDR1 and CDR2 sequences are MNHEY and SMNVEV (reference sequence). The CDR3 protein is CASSLSAGRGQYF. In nucleotides, the CDR3 is TGTGCCAGCAGTTTATCGGCGGGGAGGGGGCAGTACTTC.

The J gene is TRBJ1-2, the V gene TRBV2; a possible D gene is TRBD1 (6 bases). The CDR3 consists of 12 residues. Germline V gene lookup returns CDR1 SNHLY and CDR2 FYNNEI. V was trimmed by 7 bases and J by 14 bases, leaving 20 bases between them. The CDR3 spells CASMVKGGENTF. CDR3 DNA sequence: TGTGCCAGCATGGTAAAGGGGGGAGAGAATACCTTC.

This chain uses TRBV18 with TRBJ2-7; D perhaps matches TRBD1 (6 bases). The CDR3 contains 14 residues. The germline CDR1 and CDR2 sequences are KGHSH and LQKENI. Deletions cut 8 bases from V and 6 bases from J, with 20 bases between. CDR3 amino acids: CASPQGRQGCEQYF. The CDR3 nucleotides are TGTGCCAGCCCTCAGGGGCGGCAGGGGTGCGAGCAGTACTTC.

This clonotype was recorded at least ten times. The chain uses TRBV27 and TRBJ2-7; D call uncertain. This CDR3 has 11 amino acids. V lost 3 bases and J lost 7, with 7 bases in between. CDR1 and CDR2 (germline): MNHEY, SMNVEV (reference sequence). Here the CDR3 reads CASSFAEEQYF. The CDR3 DNA is TGTGCCAGCAGTTTCGCCGAGGAGCAGTACTTC.

This clonotype has ten or more counts. The chain combines TRBV20-1 with TRBJ1-2; 7 nucleotides line up with TRBD1. Germline CDR1 reads DFQATT; CDR2 reads SNEGSKA (reference sequence). The CDR3 extends over 12 amino acids. The junction had 3 bases not matched to a gene; V was cut back by 4 bases and J by 4 bases. The CDR3 here is CSATAGGYGYTF. The CDR3 DNA reads TGCAGTGCTACGGCAGGGGGCTATGGCTACACCTTC.